Sequencing of this TCR beta chain was carried out in a study of shared clonotypes between healthy human individuals. Produced via immunoSEQ multiplex PCR; TCRdb's table is partial and in-frame only. Among more than 400,000 clones listed, over 70% were seen once. CDR1 SGHNT and CDR2 YYREEE come from the germline V gene (reference sequence). The CDR3 sequence is 16 residues long. Trimming left V 6 bases short and J 0 bases short, with 15 bases between. Sequencing input: PBMCs. V and J are TRBV5-4 and TRBJ2-2; D not resolved. This receptor was identified in a woman aged 40 to 50 in good health. Some clones in this sample may be carry-over from other donors' samples. Written as DNA, the CDR3 is TGTGCCAGCAACAACCGGGCGGCCTCGAACACCGGGGAGCTGTTTTTT. This encodes CASNNRAASNTGELFF.